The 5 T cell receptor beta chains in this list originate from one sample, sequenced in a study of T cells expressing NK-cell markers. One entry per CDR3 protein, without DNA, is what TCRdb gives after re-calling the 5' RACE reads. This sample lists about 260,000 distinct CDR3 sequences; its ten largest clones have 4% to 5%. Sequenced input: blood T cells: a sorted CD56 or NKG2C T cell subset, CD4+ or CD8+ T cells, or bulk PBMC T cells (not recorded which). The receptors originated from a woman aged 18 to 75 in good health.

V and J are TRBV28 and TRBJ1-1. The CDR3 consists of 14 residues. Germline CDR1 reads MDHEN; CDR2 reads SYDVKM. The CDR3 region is CASSQMAGYTEAFF.

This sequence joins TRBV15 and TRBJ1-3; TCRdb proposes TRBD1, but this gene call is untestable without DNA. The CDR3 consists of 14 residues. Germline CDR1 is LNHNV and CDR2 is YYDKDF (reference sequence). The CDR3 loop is CATSIGGTGNTIYF.

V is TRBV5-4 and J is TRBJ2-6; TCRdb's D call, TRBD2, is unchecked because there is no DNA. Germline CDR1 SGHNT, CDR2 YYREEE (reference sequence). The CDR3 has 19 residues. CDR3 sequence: CASSSGLAGGISGANVLTF.

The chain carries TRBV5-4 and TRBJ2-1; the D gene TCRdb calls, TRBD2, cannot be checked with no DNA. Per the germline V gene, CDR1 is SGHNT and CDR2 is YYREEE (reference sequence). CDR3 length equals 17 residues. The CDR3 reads CASGPTGLAGIYNEQFF.

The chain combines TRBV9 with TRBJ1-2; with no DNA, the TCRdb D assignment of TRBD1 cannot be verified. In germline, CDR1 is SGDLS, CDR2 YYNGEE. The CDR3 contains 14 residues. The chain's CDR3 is CASSPASGGSGYTF.